This is a list of T cell receptor beta chains from one sample in a study of identical twins. TCRdb used MiXCR to reprocess the 5' RACE reads, holding one entry per CDR3 protein. Found here are 350,000 to 450,000 distinct CDR3 sequences, less than 20% of them singletons; the top ten hold around 10%. Specimen: naive T cells sorted from blood. These receptors were taken from a man between 50 and 59 years old in good health. CDR3s include the opening cysteine and the closing phenylalanine or tryptophan. D genes are given only for firm matches. Size values are once, few and many counts, or a class for expanded clones, and some rows have none.

many,TRBV29-1,TRBJ2-5,.,CSVDQGGRTQYF,TGCAGCGTTGACCAGGGCGGTCGTACCCAGTACTTC
.,TRBV4-2,TRBJ2-7,TRBD2,CASSQEPLAGEGEQYF,TGTGCCAGCAGCCAAGAACCCCTAGCGGGAGAGGGCGAGCAGTACTTC
few,TRBV27,TRBJ2-3,TRBD2,CASSGIKFAGVSSREDTQYF,TGTGCCAGCAGTGGCATTAAGTTTGCGGGAGTCAGTTCTAGGGAAGATACGCAGTATTTT
.,TRBV7-3,TRBJ2-3,.,CASSKSSADTQYF,TGTGCCAGCAGCAAATCTAGCGCAGATACGCAGTATTTT
.,TRBV4-1,TRBJ2-7,.,CASSQFVGSRGEQYF,TGCGCCAGCAGCCAATTTGTGGGGTCCAGGGGTGAGCAGTACTTC
.,TRBV20-1,TRBJ2-2,.,CSASSGTNTGELFF,TGCAGTGCTAGTAGCGGCACGAACACCGGGGAGCTGTTTTTT
few,TRBV6-2/TRBV6-3,TRBJ2-3,TRBD1,CASSDRGLPDTQYF,TGTGCCAGCAGCGACAGGGGGCTCCCAGATACGCAGTATTTT
.,TRBV15,TRBJ2-1,.,CATGGAGPYNEQFF,TGTGCCACAGGTGGAGCGGGCCCCTACAATGAGCAGTTCTTC
.,TRBV7-8,TRBJ2-5,TRBD2,CASSTPGGQETQYF,TGTGCCAGCAGCACCCCGGGGGGGCAAGAGACCCAGTACTTC
few,TRBV7-9,TRBJ2-1,.,CASAPPGTIYNEQFF,TGTGCCAGCGCCCCTCCCGGAACAATCTACAATGAGCAGTTCTTC
.,TRBV5-1,TRBJ2-7,TRBD2,CASSGGLAAYEQYF,TGCGCCAGCAGCGGGGGACTAGCGGCCTACGAGCAGTACTTC
few,TRBV7-8,TRBJ2-1,TRBD2,CASSLGASGTSEQFF,TGTGCCAGCAGCTTAGGGGCTAGCGGGACCAGTGAGCAGTTCTTC
many,TRBV5-1,TRBJ1-1,TRBD1,CASSGTTGSTEAFF,TGCGCCAGCAGCGGGACGACAGGGAGCACTGAAGCTTTCTTT
many,TRBV20-1,TRBJ1-2,.,CSARALSRQGYGYTF,TGCAGTGCTAGAGCCCTCAGCCGGCAGGGCTATGGCTACACCTTC
many,TRBV5-1,TRBJ1-6,.,CASSYTQGDYNSPLHF,TGCGCCAGCAGCTATACCCAAGGGGACTATAATTCACCCCTCCACTTT
many,TRBV4-1,TRBJ2-7,TRBD2,CASSQGGGLSYEQYF,TGCGCCAGCAGCCAAGGGGGGGGACTTTCCTACGAGCAGTACTTC
.,TRBV28,TRBJ2-5,.,CASSSVLVSQYF,TGTGCCAGCAGTTCCGTCCTCGTGTCCCAGTACTTC
many,TRBV6-2/TRBV6-3,TRBJ2-7,TRBD2,CASSWGLAGGSPYEQYF,TGTGCCAGCAGTTGGGGACTAGCGGGAGGATCCCCCTACGAGCAGTACTTC
many,TRBV5-6,TRBJ1-5,TRBD1,CASSLRGQGNQPQHF,TGTGCCAGCAGCTTGAGAGGACAGGGGAATCAGCCCCAGCATTTT
.,TRBV11-2,TRBJ2-5,TRBD1,CASSSQGAWETQYF,TGTGCCAGCAGCTCTCAGGGGGCTTGGGAGACCCAGTACTTC
.,TRBV28,TRBJ2-3,.,CASSPYRVVSTDTQYF,TGTGCCAGCAGTCCCTACAGGGTAGTTAGCACAGATACGCAGTATTTT
few,TRBV24-1,TRBJ2-2,TRBD1,CATSNRDSSPGGELFF,TGTGCCACCAGCAACCGGGACAGCAGTCCTGGCGGGGAGCTGTTTTTT
many,TRBV7-8,TRBJ2-2,.,CATQRGTYSGELFF,TGTGCCACCCAGCGCGGGACTTACAGCGGGGAGCTGTTTTTT
few,TRBV7-2,TRBJ1-2,.,CASSLERQSGYTF,TGTGCCAGCAGCTTAGAGCGACAGTCCGGCTACACCTTC
.,TRBV4-1,TRBJ2-3,.,CASSQKGGLGTDTQYF,TGCGCCAGCAGCCAAAAGGGAGGATTGGGGACAGATACGCAGTATTTT
.,TRBV21-1,TRBJ2-7,.,CASSDTRTGNSYEQYF,TGTGCCAGCAGCGACACTCGGACCGGGAACTCCTACGAGCAGTACTTC
many,TRBV6-2/TRBV6-3,TRBJ2-2,.,CASTNAGELFF,TGTGCCAGCACCAATGCCGGGGAGCTGTTTTTT
.,TRBV3-1,TRBJ2-1,TRBD1,CASSLRDRGTFFYNEQFF,TGTGCCAGCAGCCTTCGGGACAGGGGGACCTTTTTTTACAATGAGCAGTTCTTC
.,TRBV5-1,TRBJ1-6,.,CASSLFTGGDSPLHF,TGCGCCAGCAGCTTGTTTACCGGGGGTGATTCACCCCTCCACTTT
.,TRBV12-3/TRBV12-4,TRBJ2-1,.,CASKGMGEQFF,TGTGCCAGCAAGGGGATGGGTGAGCAGTTCTTC
.,TRBV5-1,TRBJ2-5,TRBD2,CASRRTSGREETQYF,TGCGCCAGCAGGAGGACTAGCGGGAGGGAAGAGACCCAGTACTTC
many,TRBV5-4,TRBJ2-1,TRBD2,CASSTSGGGYNEQFF,TGTGCCAGCAGCACAAGTGGGGGGGGATACAATGAGCAGTTCTTC
.,TRBV29-1,TRBJ2-1,.,CSVEGGMWSEQFF,TGCAGCGTTGAGGGCGGGATGTGGAGTGAGCAGTTCTTC
few,TRBV20-1,TRBJ2-7,TRBD1,CSAREDRVSPLEQYF,TGCAGTGCTAGAGAGGACAGGGTTTCACCGCTCGAGCAGTACTTC
many,TRBV4-1,TRBJ2-1,.,CASSQDLAGGLGEQFF,TGCGCCAGCAGCCAAGATTTGGCAGGAGGGCTAGGTGAGCAGTTCTTC
once,TRBV4-3,TRBJ2-2,.,CASSQETAGNTGELFF,TGCGCCAGCAGCCAAGAAACAGCGGGGAACACCGGGGAGCTGTTTTTT
few,TRBV30,TRBJ2-1,.,CAWSVLQGPLYNEQFF,TGTGCCTGGAGTGTACTACAGGGTCCCCTCTACAATGAGCAGTTCTTC
many,TRBV12-3/TRBV12-4,TRBJ2-7,.,CASSFTGGYEQYF,TGTGCCAGCAGTTTTACAGGTGGATACGAGCAGTACTTC
few,TRBV10-3,TRBJ2-5,.,CAIGRQEETQYF,TGTGCCATCGGCAGGCAGGAAGAGACCCAGTACTTC
few,TRBV27,TRBJ2-7,TRBD1,CASSLTGRYEQYF,TGTGCCAGCAGTTTGACAGGGCGGTACGAGCAGTACTTC
.,TRBV5-1,TRBJ2-7,.,CASSDPGSHEQYF,TGCGCCAGCAGCGACCCGGGAAGCCACGAGCAGTACTTC
few,TRBV5-6,TRBJ1-2,.,CASSSTGTTVRGYTF,TGTGCCAGCAGCTCCACCGGGACAACGGTTCGTGGCTACACCTTC
few,TRBV15,TRBJ2-1,TRBD2,CATSREGLAGVEQFF,TGTGCCACCAGCAGAGAGGGACTAGCGGGAGTTGAGCAGTTCTTC